This TCR beta chain is from a study of Ad26.COV2.S vaccination and SARS-CoV-2 variants. Study-level results: Total T cell responses, in the TCR breadth and depth analyses, may have been underestimated.

Details on this clone: Its antigen is still unknown.

Generated by immunoSEQ multiplex PCR, the TCRdb table keeps only in-frame clones and is missing some. The sample contains about 350,000 clones, just over 90% of which appear only once. Germline CDR1 reads MNHNS; CDR2 reads SASEGT. The V gene lost 1 base and the J gene lost 1 base, with 7 bases spanning the gap. This CDR3 is 14 amino acids long. The clonotype was recovered from a human donor who had recovered from COVID-19. The source was peripheral blood, collected after recovery from COVID-19. V is TRBV6-1 and J is TRBJ2-5; no clear D gene. CDR3 region: CASSEGNSQETQYF. Written as DNA, the CDR3 is TGTGCCAGCAGTGAAGGGAACAGCCAAGAGACCCAGTACTTC.